Listed here are 7 T cell receptor beta chains from one sample, sequenced in a study of cytomegalovirus exposure and HLA in healthy donors. TCRdb keeps only in-frame clones here, not all; method: immunoSEQ multiplex PCR. This sample has 190,000 or so clones, with about 80% found just once. The sequencing input was PBMCs. The receptors stem from a woman aged 18 to 35 in good health and CMV-seropositive.

V gene TRBV2 combines with J gene TRBJ2-7; tentatively, D is TRBD2 (6 bases). V shed 9 bases and J shed 1 base, with 16 bases lying between them. Germline V gene data show CDR1 as SNHLY and CDR2 as FYNNEI. The CDR3 spans 14 residues. The CDR3 coding sequence is TGTGCCAGTGACCTGGGAGGTGGATCCTACGAGCAGTACTTC. Residues: CASDLGGGSYEQYF.

The V gene is TRBV6-5, the J gene TRBJ2-7, with TRBD2 identical over 8 bases. Per germline, CDR1 MNHEY and CDR2 SVGAGI. CDR3 length: 15 residues. V lost 5 bases, J lost 6 bases, and 12 bases stayed unmatched. CDR3 residues: CASSPSGGTASEQYF. In DNA, the CDR3 is TGTGCCAGCAGTCCCTCGGGAGGGACGGCATCCGAGCAGTACTTC.

This clone was counted a few times. Compared with germline, one end of the junction differs, possibly owing to a read error. The CDR3 DNA is TGTGCCAGCAGTGAAGTAGGACTGAACTTTGGCTACACCTTC. Amino acids: CASSEVGLNFGYTF. The chain has TRBV2 and TRBJ1-2, with unresolved D. This CDR3 has 14 residues. The germline CDR1 and CDR2 sequences are SNHLY and FYNNEI.

This clone was seen a single time. The J gene is TRBJ2-2, the V gene TRBV18; 8 bases match TRBD2. Germline lookup yields CDR1 KGHSH and CDR2 LQKENI. V lost 3 bases to trimming and J lost 0 bases; unmatched junction nucleotides: 3. The CDR3 runs to 16 residues. The CDR3 DNA reads TGTGCCAGCTCACCGCGGGGGGCAGCGAACACCGGGGAGCTGTTTTTT. Translated: CASSPRGAANTGELFF.

The DNA for the CDR3 is TGCGCCAGCAGCTCCAGACAGGGGGCTGAAGCTTTCTTT. This translates into CASSSRQGAEAFF. The chain employs TRBV5-1 and TRBJ1-1; TRBD1 aligns across 9 bases. Germline V gene lookup returns CDR1 SGHRS and CDR2 YFSETQ. The CDR3 is 13 amino acids. The V gene end was trimmed by 3 bases and the J gene end by 6 bases; junction bases not matched to a gene: 3.

The rearrangement joins TRBV25-1 to TRBJ2-2; 10 nucleotides agree with TRBD2. V was clipped by 2 bases and J by 6 bases; unmatched bases: 6. This CDR3 has 16 amino acids. Germline CDR1 MGHDK, CDR2 SYGVNS. The CDR3: CASSEPSGGRSGELFF. CDR3 DNA sequence: TGTGCCAGCAGTGAACCTAGCGGGGGTCGCTCCGGGGAGCTGTTTTTT.

This clone was found a few times. The chain is built from TRBV2 and TRBJ1-5; the D gene is possibly TRBD1 (6 bases). V was clipped by 5 bases and J by 5 bases, with 16 bases between them. CDR1 and CDR2 (germline): SNHLY, FYNNEI. CDR3 length equals 15 residues. The CDR3 reads CASSTDSQDYQPQHF. The CDR3 coding sequence is TGTGCCAGCAGTACGGACAGCCAGGACTATCAGCCCCAGCATTTT.